This T cell receptor (beta chain) was obtained from a study of blood T cell repertoires in COVID-19. On the study more broadly: Donors in Cohort 3 who had recovered were those with two negative PCRs, healthcare professional clearance, or resolution of their symptoms.

This study enrolled people aged about 18 to 100 from roughly 24 US geographic areas. Donors were grouped by their self-reported clinical history. Original processing notes: Reference gene primer amplification gave nucleated cell count estimates. The data were produced by immunoSEQ multiplex PCR, yet TCRdb's version contains in-frame clones alone and is incomplete. V and J calls and clone size are those listed in that table; D and trimming were worked out from the DNA. The sample yields hundreds of thousands of clones, 88% seen once. Sequencing was performed on PBMCs or T cells enriched from blood (not recorded which). This clonotype was sampled from a woman aged 55-75 years in a cohort exposed to, infected with or recovered from COVID-19 (not recorded which).

The CDR3 DNA sequence: TGTGCCAGCAGCTTGGGAGGACAGCTGTTCTATGGCTACACCTTC. This translates into CASSLGGQLFYGYTF. The chain combines TRBV5-4 with TRBJ1-2; possible D gene TRBD1, 6 bases. V dropped 0 bases and J dropped 4 bases, with 13 bases sitting between them. The V gene's germline CDR1 is SGHNT and CDR2 YYREEE (reference sequence). This CDR3 spans 15 amino acids.